The following is a T cell receptor (beta chain) sequence with its context. The source of the sample is a study of blood T cell repertoires in COVID-19. The method was immunoSEQ multiplex PCR; TCRdb's version includes in-frame clones alone and lacks a portion of them. The sample has fewer than 400,000 clones, around nine tenths seen once. CDR1 is LNHDA and CDR2 is SQIVND in the germline V gene (reference sequence). Trimming pared 2 bases from V and 1 base from J, leaving 11 bases between. The CDR3 length is 15 residues. The sample comprised peripheral blood. The J gene is TRBJ1-2, the V gene TRBV19, with D unclear. The source of this sequence is a human donor in a cohort sampled during active COVID-19. The DNA of the CDR3 is TGTGCCAGTAGTATACCCTCGGAGGGTAACTATGGCTACACCTTC. Translated, it gives CASSIPSEGNYGYTF.